Below, one T cell receptor beta chain is given with its context. The antigen is undetermined. The sample comes from a study of cytomegalovirus exposure and HLA in healthy donors. The study, taken as a whole, reports: Sequencing artifact likely explains a cluster of highly shared sequence variants. A missense variant in DCLRE1C was later tied to TCR beta V- and J-gene trimming. Most TCRs appeared rarely, but some public TCRs recurred in many donors.

Amplification used 60 Vbeta primers and 13 Jbeta primers. As processed by the authors: As a later analysis found, there were 80 million or so unique TCR beta chains, of which some 9.9 million were shared. TCRdb's table, derived via immunoSEQ multiplex PCR, lists solely in-frame clones and lacks some. V, J and clone size were drawn from that table, and D and trimming were deduced from the DNA. The sample holds 150,000 or so clones, over 60% seen once. Sample: PBMCs. The sequence was collected from a man aged 35 to 55 in good health and CMV-seropositive.

The CDR3 sequence is CASSLRGGGNEQFF. The DNA of the CDR3 is TGTGCCAGCAGTTTAAGGGGAGGGGGGAATGAGCAGTTCTTC. The chain employs TRBV28 and TRBJ2-1; maybe TRBD2 (7 bases). The CDR3 is made up of 14 amino acids. Germline CDR1 MDHEN, CDR2 SYDVKM. Trimming removed 2 bases from V and 7 bases from J, with 12 bases in between.